This TCR beta chain derives from a study of shared clonotypes between healthy human individuals (dated by TCRdb to 2019 to 2021). As for the study more broadly: A couple of women and a few men aged 18 to 49 years were included in the cohort. For each donor, CD4 naive and CD4 memory were each given three plates, CD8 naive was given two plates, and CD8 memory was given one plate. To estimate repertoire size and how much clonotypes are shared between individuals, the study performed deep sequencing of blood TCR repertoires from five healthy adults. To increase sequencing depth and limit assay-specific biases, different laboratories used diverse techniques to prepare libraries and sequence TCR repertoires. Per donor, leukapheresis produced somewhere between about 0.85 and 10 billion PBMCs. Overall study results and their limits: Incomplete sequencing was indicated by rarefaction of sorted-subset datasets, despite the large sequencing depth. Only blood was sampled, and tissue TCR repertoires likely differ from those in blood. The small number of donors limited the genetic and exposure-history diversity represented. Across a few donors, around 5% of naive CD4, approximately 3.6% of naive CD8, around 2.5% of memory CD4, and approximately 0.4% of memory CD8 clonotypes were shared. Pairwise subsampling led to the expectation that sequencing depth would affect the degree of clonotype sharing among donors. Naive subsets generally had larger estimated clonotype richness than memory subsets. Clonotypes shared by all four sorted-subset donors showed higher generation probabilities than non-shared clonotypes.

This clone appeared a single time. Its antigen remains undetermined. Within one base of it there is no much larger clone, and no base qualities were kept. The donors were healthy, HIV-negative adults with no recently reported acute infections or vaccinations. Only Caucasian adults living in Nashville, Tennessee, USA were represented among the donors. Magnetic negative selection was used to enrich CD4+ T cells, after which naive cells were positively selected on CD45RA and the negative fraction became the memory subset. Blood was obtained by leukapheresis, after which PBMCs were separated by Ficoll-Histopaque density gradient centrifugation and cryopreserved in liquid nitrogen vapor phase. Purity and quantity of every magnetically sorted T cell population were checked by analytical flow cytometry. Each sorted fraction had its genomic DNA isolated and then quantified by UV absorbance on a Nanodrop 2000c.

Using the deep immunoSEQ assay, TCR CDR3 regions were amplified from genomic DNA by multiplex PCR. Extracted genomic DNA from each cell subset was spread evenly across all wells of several immunoSEQ 96-well plates, with each plate serving as a replicate. For sorted subsets, each replicate PCR was loaded with 150 to 250 ng genomic DNA, equivalent to 30,000 or so T cell genomes. The purified libraries were quantified using a Qubit 3.0 fluorometer, sized with a Bioanalyzer 2100, and then quantified again using the KAPA Library Quantification kit. Each immunoSEQ 96-well plate was sequenced on its own single-read 150-cycle Illumina NextSeq 550 flow cell. The original pipeline was this. The immunoSEQ output contained only junctional sequences without quality scores, so filtering could not match that applied to full-length reads. Sequences were annotated with PyIR, a Python wrapper for IgBLAST v1.9, using IMGT germline references to assign V/J genes and CDR3. Reads with weak V/J assignments (E-value above 1e-6), missing CDR3, stop codons, out-of-frame junctions, or ambiguous translated residues were removed. V3J clonotypes were defined as sequences sharing the same inferred V gene, J gene, and CDR3 amino acid sequence. Percentage overlap between repertoires was calculated by dividing the number of shared unique clonotypes by the size of the smaller repertoire. RTK rarefaction, the Chao1 estimator, and Recon v2.1 estimates of unobserved clonotypes were used to assess repertoire richness. For all TCRbeta clonotypes obtained by the gDNA method from a handful of donors, generation probabilities were computed with OLGA. The immuneACCESS repertoire file appears here via TCRdb, limited to in-frame rearrangements. These files lack a portion of the clones; in checked studies, under half of the deficit traces to unresolved V genes, and the cause of the others is not known. The V and J calls and clone size come from that table; D and trimming were worked out from the DNA. The sample yields about 2.4 million clones; 90% to 95% were counted once. 0.36% of the sample comes from the top ten.

Sequenced sample: naive CD4+ T cells from PBMCs. The sample's cell subset or site label, in plain terms: CD45RA+ positively selected. This TCR was recovered from a man aged 18 to 30 in good health. Some clones in this sample may be carry-over from other donors' samples.

The CDR3 protein sequence reads: CASSHTGTTFYEQYF. DNA sequence: TGTGCCAGCAGCCACACCGGGACAACTTTCTACGAGCAGTACTTC. The receptor chain draws on TRBV7-9 and TRBJ2-7; TRBD1 is possibly the D segment (6 matching bases). CDR1 and CDR2 were assigned from the germline V gene (reference sequence) as SEHNR and FQNEAQ. The CDR3 runs 15 residues from the cysteine to the phenylalanine. The entry retains the CDR3 DNA only, 45 bases that are in frame from base 1. The junction carries 17 bases between V and J, which are trimmed by 5 bases and 3 bases respectively.